A selection of T cell receptor beta chains follows, all from one sample in a study of T cells in tuberculosis. Data came from immunoSEQ multiplex PCR; TCRdb stores just in-frame clones and leaves some out. Among approximately 35,000 clones, about 91% were seen once, and the ten largest hold roughly 6.4%. The sequencing used PBMCs, collected at tuberculosis diagnosis. All receptors come from an adult with tuberculosis. Some clones in this sample may be carry-over from other donors' samples. CDR3s include the opening cysteine and the closing phenylalanine or tryptophan. The D gene is left open where the match is weak. The listing skips clone size in some rows; elsewhere it reads once, few, many or a size class.

V gene: TRBV5-1
clone size: NA
D gene: NA
J gene: TRBJ1-6
CDR3 DNA: TGCGCCAGCAGCTTAACAGTCCAACCTTTATCACCCCTCCACTTT
CDR3 protein: CASSLTVQPLSPLHF

V gene: TRBV29-1
clone size: NA
D gene: TRBD2
J gene: TRBJ2-3
CDR3 DNA: TGCAGCGCTAATAGCGGGGGGCTGGCAGATACGCAGTATTTT
CDR3 protein: CSANSGGLADTQYF

V gene: TRBV19
clone size: NA
D gene: TRBD2
J gene: TRBJ2-1
CDR3 DNA: TGTGCCAGTAGTCTAAGAGCGGGGGTGGACAATGAGCAGTTCTTC
CDR3 protein: CASSLRAGVDNEQFF

V gene: TRBV10-3
clone size: NA
D gene: NA
J gene: TRBJ1-1
CDR3 DNA: TGTGCCACCGGGGAGGTAGCTCCAGGCACTGAAGCTTTCTTT
CDR3 protein: CATGEVAPGTEAFF

V gene: TRBV19
clone size: NA
D gene: NA
J gene: TRBJ1-5
CDR3 DNA: TGTGCCAGTAGTCAGGGTCCGGGAGGTCAGCCCCAGCATTTT
CDR3 protein: CASSQGPGGQPQHF

V gene: TRBV9
clone size: NA
D gene: TRBD2
J gene: TRBJ2-3
CDR3 DNA: TGTGCCAGCAGCCAGCGGGGGGACACAGATACGCAGTATTTT
CDR3 protein: CASSQRGDTDTQYF

V gene: TRBV10-1
clone size: NA
D gene: TRBD1
J gene: TRBJ1-1
CDR3 DNA: TGCGCCAGCAGCCCGGGACAGGGTAGTGTCTGGACTGAAGCTTTCTTT
CDR3 protein: CASSPGQGSVWTEAFF

V gene: TRBV6-5
clone size: NA
D gene: NA
J gene: TRBJ1-1
CDR3 DNA: TGTGCCAGCCGATCTTATTGGGGCGCTTTCTTT
CDR3 protein: CASRSYWGAFF

V gene: TRBV27
clone size: NA
D gene: TRBD2
J gene: TRBJ2-1
CDR3 DNA: TGTGCCAGCAGTTTACGGACTAGCGAATACAATGAGCAGTTCTTC
CDR3 protein: CASSLRTSEYNEQFF

V gene: TRBV10-3
clone size: NA
D gene: TRBD1
J gene: TRBJ1-1
CDR3 DNA: TGTGCCATCAGTAGGACAGGCTACACTGAAGCTTTCTTT
CDR3 protein: CAISRTGYTEAFF

V gene: TRBV7-8
clone size: NA
D gene: NA
J gene: TRBJ1-2
CDR3 DNA: TGTGCCAGCAGCCGCGGTTCGTGGAGGGGAAGGGCGGACTATGGCTACACCTTC
CDR3 protein: CASSRGSWRGRADYGYTF

V gene: TRBV18
clone size: NA
D gene: TRBD1
J gene: TRBJ2-3
CDR3 DNA: TGTGCCAGCTCACCACGACAGGGTCCAGATACGCAGTATTTT
CDR3 protein: CASSPRQGPDTQYF

V gene: TRBV15
clone size: NA
D gene: NA
J gene: TRBJ1-3
CDR3 DNA: TGTGCCACCAGCAGAGAACGAGGACGTAAGGGGTCTGGAAACACCATATATTTT
CDR3 protein: CATSRERGRKGSGNTIYF

V gene: TRBV15
clone size: NA
D gene: TRBD1
J gene: TRBJ1-2
CDR3 DNA: TGTGCCACCAGCAGAGATCTACCGGCAGGGGGCACTGGCTACACCTTC
CDR3 protein: CATSRDLPAGGTGYTF

V gene: TRBV27
clone size: NA
D gene: NA
J gene: TRBJ1-6
CDR3 DNA: TGTGCCAGCAGTTCTCGACAGGAGCCGGTTTTGCCCCTCCACTTT
CDR3 protein: CASSSRQEPVLPLHF

V gene: TRBV5-1
clone size: medium-sized
D gene: TRBD1
J gene: TRBJ2-2
CDR3 DNA: TGCGCCAGCAGCTTGGCCGGGGACAGAAGGACCGGGGAGCTGTTTTTT
CDR3 protein: CASSLAGDRRTGELFF

V gene: TRBV4-2
clone size: NA
D gene: TRBD2
J gene: TRBJ2-1
CDR3 DNA: TGTGCCAGCAGCCAGGCTAGCGGGGGCTCCTACAATGAGCAGTTCTTC
CDR3 protein: CASSQASGGSYNEQFF

V gene: TRBV27
clone size: NA
D gene: TRBD1
J gene: TRBJ1-4
CDR3 DNA: TGTGCCAGCAGTTCTCGACAGGGAGGACTCGAAAAACTGTTTTTT
CDR3 protein: CASSSRQGGLEKLFF

V gene: TRBV6-4
clone size: few
D gene: NA
J gene: TRBJ1-5
CDR3 DNA: TGTGCCAGCAGCCCCGAAGTCGGGCAGCCCCAGCATTTT
CDR3 protein: CASSPEVGQPQHF

V gene: TRBV27
clone size: NA
D gene: TRBD1
J gene: TRBJ2-3
CDR3 DNA: TGTGCCAGCAGTGACACAGGGGTTAGGGTTGAGACGCAGTATTTT
CDR3 protein: CASSDTGVRVETQYF

V gene: TRBV7-9
clone size: NA
D gene: NA
J gene: TRBJ2-1
CDR3 DNA: TGTGCCACCCGACAGGAAAGTCTATACAATGAGCAGTTCTTC
CDR3 protein: CATRQESLYNEQFF